A single sample is the source of the 19 T cell receptor beta chains below, sequenced in a study of response to subunit inactivated influenza vaccine (dated by TCRdb to the late 2010s). Libraries were built with RT-PCR. The data were produced on an Illumina HiSeq 2500. TCRdb applied fastp at Q25 and MiXCR to the public reads, then kept only in-frame beta chains. Every entry covers one CDR3 protein and lists the most common genes and DNA from its rows. For this sample there are around 530,000 distinct CDR3 sequences; 12% appear just once. Around 9.6% of the sample is in the top ten clones. The sample consisted of PBMCs from blood, taken on the day of vaccination. Receptors were obtained from a man aged 50-59 years who received an inactivated influenza vaccine. Donor details come from another sample of the same person, matched by shared clones.

In this sample, this clonotype turned up a few times. This rearrangement joins TRBV15 to TRBJ2-7; D unclear. Trimming shortened V by 0 bases and J by 1 base, and 4 bases separated the two germline ends. Germline V gene sequence: CDR1 LNHNV, CDR2 YYDKDF (reference sequence). This CDR3 comprises 13 residues. The CDR3 here is CATSRDGSYEQYF. Written as DNA, the CDR3 is TGTGCCACCAGCAGAGATGGGTCCTACGAGCAGTACTTC. The full variable domain, rest sourced from reference TRBV15 and TRBJ2-7, is DAMVIQNPRYQVTQFGKPVTLSCSQTLNHNVMYWYQQKSSQAPKLLFHYYDKDFNNEADTPDNFQSRRPNTSFCFLDIRSPGLGDTAMYLCATSRDGSYEQYFGPGTRLTVT.

The J gene is TRBJ2-1, the V gene TRBV4-1, with 12 bases that match TRBD2. CDR3 length: 15 amino acids. Germline CDR1 and CDR2: MGHRA and YSYEKL. Trimming cost V 2 bases and J 7 bases; bases outside gene matches: 3. CDR3 nucleotide sequence: TGCGCCAGCAGCCAATTCCTAGCGGGGGGGAATGAGCAGTTCTTC. Translation: CASSQFLAGGNEQFF.

The chain has TRBV11-2 and TRBJ1-2; D call uncertain. Germline V gene data show CDR1 as SGHAT and CDR2 as FQNNGV. CDR3 length: 11 amino acids. V dropped 2 bases and J dropped 8 bases, with 6 bases sitting between them. CDR3 loop: CASSLLAGYTF. The CDR3 DNA reads TGTGCCAGCAGCTTACTGGCCGGCTACACCTTC.

This clonotype was seen more than once but under ten times. The chain joins TRBV11-2 to TRBJ1-1; no clear D. There are 14 residues in the CDR3. CDR1 is SGHAT, CDR2 FQNNGV, per germline. V was trimmed by 3 bases and J by 0 bases, leaving 8 bases between them. The chain's CDR3 is CASSLNALNTEAFF. As DNA, the CDR3 is TGTGCCAGCAGCTTGAATGCATTGAACACTGAAGCTTTCTTT.

This clonotype has a count of ten or more. DNA for the CDR3: TGTGCCAGCAGCTTAGCGACAGGGGAACCGAACACTGAAGCTTTCTTT. Protein: CASSLATGEPNTEAFF. The gene calls are TRBV7-8 and TRBJ1-1; 8 bases agree with TRBD1. The germline V gene encodes CDR1 SGHVS and CDR2 FQNEAQ. This CDR3 is built from 16 residues. V was clipped by 0 bases and J by 1 base; unmatched bases: 4.

The chain uses TRBV5-5 and TRBJ2-7, with D unresolved. With 0 bases removed from V and 4 bases from J, the gap between germline ends came to 8 bases. This CDR3 has 13 amino acids. Germline assignment: CDR1 SGHKS and CDR2 YYEKEE (reference sequence). The CDR3 DNA reads as TGTGCCAGCAGCTTGGCCTTCGATTACGAGCAGTACTTC. This sequence encodes CASSLAFDYEQYF. The whole variable domain, filled in from reference TRBV5-5 and TRBJ2-7, reads DAGVTQSPTHLIKTRGQQVTLRCSPISGHKSVSWYQQVLGQGPQFIFQYYEKEERGRGNFPDRFSARQFPNYSSELNVNALLLGDSALYLCASSLAFDYEQYFGPGTRLTVT.

This clonotype occurred many times. The V and J genes are TRBV29-1 and TRBJ2-3; 9 positions match TRBD2. Germline V gene sequence: CDR1 SQVTM, CDR2 ANQGSEA. The J segment lost 7 bases and the V segment lost 7 bases, leaving 15 bases of the junction unmatched. The CDR3 sequence is 15 residues long. CDR3 protein: CSAPPSSGMINTQYF. DNA of the CDR3: TGCAGCGCCCCTCCCTCTAGCGGGATGATTAATACGCAGTATTTT.

This clonotype appeared a few times. The V call is TRBV15, the J call TRBJ2-3; perhaps TRBD2 as D (6 bases). Germline V lookup: CDR1 LNHNV, CDR2 YYDKDF (reference sequence). V lost 5 bases and J 8 bases, leaving 11 bases between the germline ends. This CDR3 is 12 amino acids long. This CDR3 reads CATSGTAGTQYF. CDR3 in DNA: TGTGCCACCAGCGGAACAGCGGGTACGCAGTATTTT.

A few counts support this clonotype. The gene calls are TRBV12-3 or TRBV12-4 and TRBJ2-5, with no clear D. Trimming stripped 5 bases from V and 5 bases from J, with 21 bases between. The CDR3 is made up of 16 amino acids. CDR3 in DNA: TGTGCCAGCAGTCTTTCGTCCACTATCTCGGTGGAGACCCAGTACTTC. Its protein product is CASSLSSTISVETQYF.

In this sample, this clonotype turned up a few times. The J gene is TRBJ2-5, the V gene TRBV6-5; 14 nucleotides align to TRBD2. The CDR3 is 18 amino acids. Unmatched junction bases numbered 7, after V lost 0 bases and J lost 4 bases. The V gene's germline CDR1 is MNHEY and CDR2 SVGAGI. The CDR3 nucleotides are TGTGCCAGCAGTTACTCGAAGACTAGCGGGGGGGCCGGAGAGACCCAGTACTTC. It yields the protein CASSYSKTSGGAGETQYF.

The V and J genes are TRBV11-2 and TRBJ2-2; the match to TRBD2 covers 7 bases. The V gene end was trimmed by 6 bases and the J gene end by 2 bases; junction bases not matched to a gene: 9. Germline CDR1 is SGHAT and CDR2 is FQNNGV. The CDR3 runs to 16 residues. Written as DNA, the CDR3 is TGTGCCAGCAGGAGACTAGCCCGCCCTAACACCGGGGAGCTGTTTTTT. Its translation: CASRRLARPNTGELFF.

This chain links TRBV12-3 or TRBV12-4 with TRBJ2-7; D perhaps matches TRBD2 (5 bases). Trimming cost V 2 bases and J 7 bases, with 12 bases left between them. The CDR3 consists of 13 residues. The CDR3 protein is CASSLSGSWEQYF. DNA of the CDR3: TGTGCCAGCAGTTTATCGGGGTCATGGGAGCAGTACTTC.

This chain joins TRBV25-1 and TRBJ2-7; 9 bases map to TRBD1. The CDR3 extends over 15 amino acids. J gave up 5 bases and V 2 bases, and 7 bases lay outside the gene matches. The V gene's germline CDR1 is MGHDK and CDR2 SYGVNS. The CDR3: CASSEMGQGRHEQYF. CDR3 bases: TGTGCCAGCAGTGAAATGGGACAGGGTAGGCACGAGCAGTACTTC.

The chain couples TRBV5-1 to TRBJ2-2, with 11 nucleotides matching TRBD2. Looked up from germline, CDR1 is SGHRS and CDR2 is YFSETQ. V shed 4 bases and J 5 bases; nucleotides not matched to a gene: 13. The CDR3 is made up of 18 amino acids. CDR3 residues: CASSPRTSGLRPTGELFF. The CDR3 region has the DNA TGCGCCAGCAGCCCCCGGACTAGCGGGTTGAGACCAACCGGGGAGCTGTTTTTT.

This clonotype was observed a few times. This sequence joins TRBV20-1 and TRBJ2-1, with TRBD2 identical over 13 bases. Germline V lookup: CDR1 DFQATT, CDR2 SNEGSKA (reference sequence). The ends lost 5 bases at V and 4 bases at J; junction bases unmatched: 5. CDR3 size: 15 residues. CDR3 bases: TGCAGTGCTCCTATACTAGCGGGAGGGTACAATGAGCAGTTCTTC. Translating it yields CSAPILAGGYNEQFF.

This clonotype has a handful of counts. The V call is TRBV12-3 or TRBV12-4, the J call TRBJ2-7; 7 bases line up with TRBD1. This CDR3 is 13 amino acids long. The ends lost 5 bases at V and 7 bases at J; junction bases unmatched: 8. The CDR3 DNA is TGTGCCAGCAGTCCCAGACAGGGCGGGGAGCAGTACTTC. The encoded protein is CASSPRQGGEQYF.

The gene calls are TRBV6-1 and TRBJ2-3; no clear D. The CDR3 spans 16 residues. Trimming left V 5 bases short and J 1 base short, with 16 bases between. Germline V gene data show CDR1 as MNHNS and CDR2 as SASEGT. The CDR3 is CASSRLGGGGTDTQYF. CDR3 nucleotide sequence: TGTGCCAGCAGTCGGCTCGGCGGCGGAGGCACAGATACGCAGTATTTT.

The chain couples TRBV30 to TRBJ1-2; D not resolved. Germline V gene lookup returns CDR1 GTSNPN and CDR2 SVGIG (reference sequence). Trimming stripped 0 bases from V and 6 bases from J, with 11 bases between. This CDR3 contains 13 residues. The CDR3 loop reads CAWSVQGFNGYTF. The CDR3 region has the DNA TGTGCCTGGAGTGTACAAGGGTTCAATGGCTACACCTTC.

This clonotype was counted between two and nine times. The rearrangement joins TRBV12-3 or TRBV12-4 to TRBJ2-5; D possibly corresponds to TRBD2 (5 bases). This CDR3 has 13 amino acids. V was shortened by 5 bases and J by 5 bases, with 12 bases between the two germline ends. The CDR3 spells CASSTRGGETQYF. The DNA of the CDR3 is TGTGCCAGCAGTACACGGGGTGGGGAGACCCAGTACTTC.